Shown below are 20 T cell receptor beta chains from a single sample sequenced in a study of T cells in Graves' hyperthyroidism and ophthalmopathy. TCR beta CDR3 regions were amplified from RNA. In the first-round RT-PCR of the TCR CDR3, the HTBI primer set was used. One entry per CDR3 protein results from TCRdb running MiXCR on the multiplex PCR reads. The data hold over 350,000 distinct CDR3 sequences, with around 15% observed a single time. Sequencing input: blood. The receptors come from a man in his fifties with Graves' ophthalmopathy.

This rearrangement joins TRBV19 to TRBJ2-6; D not certain. CDR1 LNHDA and CDR2 SQIVND come from the germline V gene (reference sequence). CDR3 length: 13 amino acids. Deletions cut 0 bases from V and 8 bases from J, with 5 bases between. In DNA, the CDR3 is TGTGCCAGTAGTATAGACAAGTCCAACGTCCTGACTTTC. This sequence encodes CASSIDKSNVLTF.

J is TRBJ2-4 and V is TRBV15; D not certain. Trimming took off 2 bases at V and 7 bases at J, with 12 bases between the two ends. The germline CDR1 and CDR2 sequences are LNHNV and YYDKDF (reference sequence). This CDR3 is 14 amino acids long. CDR3 in amino acids: CATSRTGERNIQYF. Written as DNA, the CDR3 is TGTGCCACCAGCAGAACGGGCGAGAGGAACATTCAGTACTTC.

The V and J genes are TRBV19 and TRBJ1-2, with D uncertain. Trimming pared 3 bases from V and 4 bases from J, leaving 6 bases between. Germline V CDR1 and CDR2: LNHDA, SQIVND (reference sequence). CDR3 length: 12 amino acids. CDR3 bases: TGTGCCAGTAGTATTCCGCTCTATGGCTACACCTTC. Its protein is CASSIPLYGYTF.

This clonotype was seen a handful of times. This chain joins TRBV19 and TRBJ2-5; maybe TRBD1 (5 bases). This CDR3 spans 13 amino acids. V lost 2 bases, J lost 3 bases, and 7 bases lay in between. From germline, CDR1 is LNHDA and CDR2 SQIVND (reference sequence). The CDR3 DNA follows: TGTGCCAGTAGTATACGACAGAAAGAGACCCAGTACTTC. This sequence encodes CASSIRQKETQYF.

The chain couples TRBV4-2 to TRBJ2-5; 7 bases align to TRBD2. CDR3 length: 15 residues. The junction had 6 bases not matched to a gene; V was cut back by 0 bases and J by 5 bases. Germline-derived CDR1 and CDR2 are LGHNA and YNFKEQ. The CDR3 region is CASSQESGGRETQYF. The DNA for the CDR3 is TGTGCCAGCAGCCAAGAATCGGGAGGTCGTGAGACCCAGTACTTC.

This chain links TRBV6-5 with TRBJ1-1, with D uncertain. This CDR3 is 13 amino acids long. The V and J ends lost 2 bases and 3 bases respectively, with 7 bases between them. CDR1 MNHEY and CDR2 SVGAGI come from the germline V gene. The CDR3 loop is CASSYQRDTEAFF. The CDR3 region has the DNA TGTGCCAGCAGTTACCAAAGGGACACTGAAGCTTTCTTT.

As concerns this clonotype: Since a much larger clone is just one base distant, this may be a read error. J is TRBJ2-2 and V is TRBV30; D is unresolved. The CDR3 covers 13 residues. V dropped 4 bases and J dropped 9 bases, with 15 bases sitting between them. The germline CDR1 and CDR2 sequences are GTSNPN and SVGIG (reference sequence). The CDR3 protein is CAWNPAGTRELFF. Here the CDR3 DNA reads TGTGCCTGGAACCCCGCCGGAACCAGGGAGCTGTTTTTT. The full variable domain, with the rest looked up from reference TRBV30 and TRBJ2-2, is SQTIHQWPATLVQPVGSPLSLECTVEGTSNPNLYWYRQAAGRGLQLLFYSVGIGQISSEVPQNLSASRPQDRQFILSSKKLLLSDSGFYLCAWNPAGTRELFFGEGSRLTVL.

In its sample, this clonotype was seen many times. The V call is TRBV11-2, the J call TRBJ2-1; 7 nucleotides align to TRBD1. The CDR3 extends over 15 amino acids. The ends lost 0 bases at V and 5 bases at J; junction bases unmatched: 4. Germline-derived CDR1 and CDR2 are SGHAT and FQNNGV. This chain's CDR3 is CASSLEGQKNNEQFF. In DNA, the CDR3 is TGTGCCAGCAGCTTAGAGGGACAGAAAAACAATGAGCAGTTCTTC. Full variable domain (outside the CDR3, taken from reference TRBV11-2 and TRBJ2-1): EAGVAQSPRYKIIEKRQSVAFWCNPISGHATLYWYQQILGQGPKLLIQFQNNGVVDDSQLPKDRFSAERLKGVDSTLKIQPAKLEDSAVYLCASSLEGQKNNEQFFGPGTRLTVL.

The genes are TRBV10-3 and TRBJ1-2, with a possible D match to TRBD1 (6 bases). There are 13 residues in the CDR3. V gave up 10 bases and J gave up 7 bases, with 19 bases separating them. Germline CDR1 and CDR2: ENHRY and SYGVKD. CDR3 protein: CATNTGTAIGYTF. The CDR3 region has the DNA TGTGCCACAAATACAGGGACGGCAATTGGCTACACCTTC.

This rearrangement joins TRBV6-1 to TRBJ1-5, with D tentatively TRBD1 (5 bases). Germline CDR1 and CDR2: MNHNS and SASEGT. The CDR3 contains 12 residues. Trimming removed 6 bases at V and 6 bases at J, with 9 bases between. CDR3 coding DNA: TGTGCCAGCAGGGCAGGGAGTCAGCCCCAGCATTTT. Protein sequence: CASRAGSQPQHF.

This clonotype was observed at least ten times. J is TRBJ2-2 and V is TRBV2, with a weak D call TRBD2 (7 bases). The ends were cut back, 8 bases at V and 9 bases at J, with 22 bases in the middle. The CDR3 totals 15 residues. Germline CDR1 is SNHLY and CDR2 is FYNNEI. The CDR3: CASLWDIGGSRELFF. The CDR3 nucleotides read TGTGCCAGCCTCTGGGACATCGGCGGGAGTAGGGAGCTGTTTTTT.

This clonotype occurred a few times. This rearrangement joins TRBV20-1 to TRBJ2-7, with D perhaps given as TRBD1 or TRBD2 (5 bases each). V lost 5 bases and J lost 4, with 15 bases in between. This CDR3 has 13 residues. Germline-derived CDR1 and CDR2 are DFQATT and SNEGSKA (reference sequence). The CDR3 here is CSAAGTRVYEQYF. CDR3 nucleotide sequence: TGCAGTGCTGCCGGGACGCGGGTTTACGAGCAGTACTTC.

In this sample, this clonotype turned up many times. The chain employs TRBV5-1 and TRBJ2-5; weak D call: TRBD2 (7 bases). This CDR3 is built from 16 residues. V lost 3 bases and J 5 bases, leaving 20 bases between the germline ends. The germline V gene has CDR1 SGHRS and CDR2 YFSETQ. The CDR3 DNA reads as TGCGCCAGCAGCTCTGCTAATGCGGGGGCAAGGGAGACCCAGTACTTC. Translating it yields CASSSANAGARETQYF.

This clonotype was seen repeatedly, ten times or more. J is TRBJ2-1 and V is TRBV7-8; possibly TRBD2 for D (6 bases). Germline assignment: CDR1 SGHVS and CDR2 FQNEAQ. The CDR3 loop spans 14 amino acids. Trimming shortened V by 1 base and J by 7 bases, and 11 bases separated the two germline ends. The CDR3 DNA sequence: TGTGCCAGCAGCTTAGATGGAGGGCGGAATGAGCAGTTCTTC. Translation gives CASSLDGGRNEQFF.

V is TRBV20-1 and J is TRBJ2-6; D gene unclear. The CDR3 runs 11 residues. Germline CDR1 is DFQATT and CDR2 is SNEGSKA (reference sequence). Trimming cost V 8 bases and J 7 bases, with 9 bases left between them. The chain's CDR3 is CSSKRANVLTF. The CDR3 region has the DNA TGCAGTTCCAAGAGAGCCAACGTCCTGACTTTC.

The chain has TRBV4-1 and TRBJ1-5; D remains ambiguous. The CDR3 contains 16 residues. Trimming removed 0 bases at V and 0 bases at J, with 9 bases between. Germline V gene lookup returns CDR1 MGHRA and CDR2 YSYEKL. As DNA, the CDR3 is TGCGCCAGCAGCCAAGATGAAAGTTTTAGCAATCAGCCCCAGCATTTT. Protein product: CASSQDESFSNQPQHF.

The chain recombines TRBV10-3 with TRBJ2-7, with 11 bases fitting TRBD2. CDR3 length: 16 residues. Germline lookup yields CDR1 ENHRY and CDR2 SYGVKD. J was trimmed by 2 bases and V by 5 bases; bases with no gene match: 8. In nucleotides, the CDR3 is TGTGCCATCAGTAGCTCTAGCGGGAGGAAGCCCTACGAGCAGTACTTC. Translated: CAISSSSGRKPYEQYF.

This clonotype has a count of ten or more. The chain carries TRBV29-1 and TRBJ2-7; possibly TRBD1 or TRBD2 for D (5 bases each). This CDR3 region has 14 residues. Germline V gene sequence: CDR1 SQVTM, CDR2 ANQGSEA. The V end lost 1 base, the J end lost 0 bases, and 10 bases lay between the germline ends. In DNA form, the CDR3 reads TGCAGCGTTGAAGGAGGGGTCGGCTCCTACGAGCAGTACTTC. This gives the protein CSVEGGVGSYEQYF.

This clonotype came up many times. The chain joins TRBV7-6 to TRBJ2-1, with D maybe TRBD2 (6 bases). This CDR3 spans 15 amino acids. V was shortened by 2 bases and J by 5 bases, with 13 bases between the two germline ends. CDR1 is SGHVS and CDR2 is FNYEAQ in the germline V gene. CDR3 DNA sequence: TGTGCCAGCAGCTTATCACTAGCACCGGACAATGAGCAGTTCTTC. Translation gives CASSLSLAPDNEQFF.

This clonotype was detected ten times or more. The chain carries TRBV10-3 and TRBJ2-3; TRBD2 might be the D (5 bases). CDR1 is ENHRY and CDR2 is SYGVKD in the germline V gene. Trimming took off 4 bases at V and 2 bases at J, with 10 bases between the two ends. This CDR3 has 14 amino acids. The CDR3 is CAISGWENTDTQYF. In DNA form, the CDR3 reads TGTGCCATCAGTGGGTGGGAGAACACAGATACGCAGTATTTT.